Each of the 10 T cell receptor beta chains below was sequenced from the same sample in a study of cytomegalovirus exposure and HLA in healthy donors. Amplification used 60 Vbeta primers and 13 Jbeta primers. The table came from immunoSEQ multiplex PCR; TCRdb's copy has only in-frame clones and leaves some out. The table has 80,000 or so clones, about 70% seen once. The sample comprised PBMCs. All receptors come from a male donor in good health and CMV-seropositive.

The chain combines TRBV18 with TRBJ1-5; 7 positions agree with TRBD1. CDR3 length equals 14 residues. The germline V gene has CDR1 KGHSH and CDR2 LQKENI. With 2 bases clipped from V and 11 bases from J, the junction kept 9 bases outside the gene matches. This chain's CDR3 is CASSPTGERRTQHF. CDR3 coding DNA: TGTGCCAGCTCACCAACAGGGGAAAGGAGGACCCAGCATTTT.

V usage is TRBV18 and J usage is TRBJ2-7; TRBD1 aligns across 8 bases. V trimming: 3 bases; J trimming: 1 base; junction bases outside the gene matches: 11. Per germline, CDR1 KGHSH and CDR2 LQKENI. The CDR3 length is 17 residues. The CDR3 is CASSPRAGQGLSYEQYF. The DNA of the CDR3 is TGTGCCAGCTCACCTAGGGCAGGACAGGGTTTATCCTACGAGCAGTACTTC. Complete variable domain (other parts from reference TRBV18 and TRBJ2-7): NAGVMQNPRHLVRRRGQEARLRCSPMKGHSHVYWYRQLPEEGLKFMVYLQKENIIDESGMPKERFSAEFPKEGPSILRIQQVVRGDSAAYFCASSPRAGQGLSYEQYFGPGTRLTVT.

J is TRBJ2-3 and V is TRBV11-3, with 8 bases aligning to TRBD2. V was pared by 1 base and J by 5 bases, with 5 bases of the junction left unmatched. Germline CDR1 reads SGHNT; CDR2 reads YENEEA. The CDR3 totals 15 residues. CDR3 nucleotides: TGTGCCAGCAGCTTAGGCCAGCGGGAGATAGATACGCAGTATTTT. It codes for CASSLGQREIDTQYF.

This sequence joins TRBV5-1 and TRBJ2-5; 7 bases match TRBD1. Germline V lookup: CDR1 SGHRS, CDR2 YFSETQ. V lost 0 bases to trimming and J lost 2 bases; unmatched junction nucleotides: 7. CDR3 length: 16 residues. The CDR3 DNA sequence: TGCGCCAGCAGCTTGGCCCCAGAGACAGGGCAAGAGACCCAGTACTTC. Its translation is CASSLAPETGQETQYF.

This clone was found a few times. The chain is built from TRBV6-6 and TRBJ1-1, with D possibly matching TRBD1 (5 bases). Germline V gene lookup returns CDR1 MNHNY and CDR2 SVGAGI (reference sequence). V lost 5 bases and J lost 1, with 8 bases in between. This CDR3 has 13 residues. CDR3 nucleotides: TGTGCCAGCAGTGACGGACAGAACACTGAAGCTTTCTTT. Encoded protein: CASSDGQNTEAFF.

The J gene is TRBJ1-1, the V gene TRBV29-1; 7 bases agree with TRBD1. This CDR3 is 13 amino acids long. Unmatched junction bases numbered 4, after V lost 4 bases and J lost 2 bases. Germline V gene lookup returns CDR1 SQVTM and CDR2 ANQGSEA. The CDR3 spells CSVVTGINTEAFF. Written as DNA, the CDR3 is TGCAGCGTTGTGACAGGGATAAACACTGAAGCTTTCTTT.

To note about this clone: At one end, the junction sequence differs from germline, possibly due to a read error. V is TRBV7-2 and J is TRBJ2-5, with D tentatively TRBD1 (5 bases). The J call may be incorrect, as the DNA end agrees better with TRBJ2-7. CDR3 length: 17 residues. Germline loops: CDR1 SGHTA, CDR2 FQGNSA. Written as DNA, the CDR3 is TGTGCCAGCAGCTTAGTGGGCAGGGTAAAACATTCCTCCGAGCAGTACTTC. It yields the protein CASSLVGRVKHSSEQYF.

This clone appeared a single time. The V gene is TRBV29-1, the J gene TRBJ2-3; D unclear. The ends were cut back, 8 bases at V and 0 bases at J, with 9 bases in the middle. Looked up from germline, CDR1 is SQVTM and CDR2 is ANQGSEA. This CDR3 has 12 amino acids. CDR3 region: CSLGASTDTQYF. The CDR3 region has the DNA TGCAGCTTAGGAGCTAGCACAGATACGCAGTATTTT.

The chain carries TRBV10-2 and TRBJ2-7; 13 nucleotides align to TRBD2. V gave up 6 bases and J gave up 2 bases; unmatched junction bases: 4. Germline V gene lookup returns CDR1 WSHSY and CDR2 SAAADI. CDR3 length: 15 residues. CDR3: CASRSGLAGAYEQYF. The CDR3, as DNA: TGCGCCAGCAGGAGCGGACTAGCGGGGGCCTACGAGCAGTACTTC.

The CDR3 sequence is CASSSRDRGISYTQYF. The DNA for the CDR3 is TGTGCCAGCAGCTCACGGGACAGGGGCATTTCTTATACGCAGTATTTT. The chain recombines TRBV7-2 with TRBJ2-3; 10 bases agree with TRBD1. V was clipped by 4 bases and J by 7 bases; unmatched bases: 11. CDR1 is SGHTA, CDR2 FQGNSA, per germline. The CDR3 sequence is 16 residues long.